The following is a T cell receptor beta chain sequence with its context. This specimen comes from a study of blood T cell repertoires in COVID-19. Study-wide background: COVID-19 samples, acute and convalescent, were from the United States, Italy and Spain. The analysed material was cDNA or gDNA that came from T cells, B-cell-depleted T cells, or PBMCs.

The CDR3 length is 17 residues. Germline V gene sequence: CDR1 LNHNV, CDR2 YYDKDF (reference sequence). J lost 0 bases, V lost 3 bases, and 8 bases had no gene match. Per the original data handling: By means of reference gene primer amplification, nucleated cell counts were estimated. The assay was immunoSEQ multiplex PCR, and TCRdb's table has in-frame clones only and misses some. V, J and clone size are those of that table, while D and trimming were read from the DNA. This sample has under 110,000 clones; approximately 91% occur once, and the top ten carry 17%. The genes are TRBV15 and TRBJ2-1, with TRBD2 identical over 7 bases. Material for sequencing was peripheral blood. This TCR came from a man aged 45-60 years with acute or convalescent COVID-19. DNA for the CDR3: TGTGCCACCAGCAGGAAATACGGGGGGAGCTCCTACAATGAGCAGTTCTTC. This translates into CATSRKYGGSSYNEQFF.